The table lists the clone carrying this TCR beta chain with a few counts. What it binds is unknown. As to treatment: oral pan-JAK inhibitor, 5-10 mg twice daily. Peripheral blood and lesional scalp punch biopsies were taken from alopecia areata patients. Researchers picked out CD4+ and CD8+ T cells from PBMCs by sorting. The sample comes from a study of CD8+ T cells in alopecia areata. Overall study results and limits: A large proportion of expanded lesional clones were detected persisting in scalp and blood during tofacitinib.

TCR sequencing used cDNA made by reverse transcription of extracted RNA. TCRdb keeps only in-frame clones here, not all; method: immunoSEQ multiplex PCR. The sample lists roughly 110,000 clones; 56% were seen once. The CDR3 totals 15 residues. Per germline, CDR1 SGHDT and CDR2 YYEEEE. The germline V and J ends were trimmed by 0 bases and 1 base, with 10 bases remaining between them. This sequence was found in a human donor with alopecia areata. The genes are TRBV5-6 and TRBJ1-1, with D maybe TRBD1 (5 bases). The starting material was CD4+ T cells sorted from blood, obtained at week 24, from a patient treated with tofacitinib. Written as DNA, the CDR3 is TGTGCCAGCAGCTTGGCTGGGGGGAGGAACACTGAAGCTTTCTTT. Protein: CASSLAGGRNTEAFF.